This T cell receptor beta chain was identified during a study of human T cells and chemical hapten exposure. Study-level information: Patch tests containing 0.01% DPC, applied to the upper back, were read at 6 days. Patients, mostly women, had alopecia areata, alopecia totalis or alopecia universalis. General study results and limits: While controls formed fewer of them, expanded TCRs formed significantly more large CDR3 similarity clusters.

Stated time point: patch test 3, about 24 weeks after DPC sensitization. Treatment here: therapeutic diphenylcyclopropenone sensitization with weekly scalp DPC. V lost 2 bases and J lost 4; bases outside the gene matches: 9. The CDR3 is made up of 16 amino acids. Germline V gene data show CDR1 as WNHNN and CDR2 as SYGVQD (reference sequence). This clonotype was counted a few times. Its specificity is unknown. Each cDNA molecule in the library carried unique molecular identifiers. TCRdb re-called the RACE reads with MiXCR, one entry per CDR3 protein. This sample has roughly 130,000 distinct CDR3 sequences, with over 9% found just once.

The source of this sequence is a woman in her 50s with alopecia areata. Some clones in this sample may be carry-over from other donors' samples. The sample consisted of whole blood, taken in connection with sensitization to the hapten diphenylcyclopropenone (DPC). V is TRBV10-1 and J is TRBJ2-3; TRBD1 matches at 7 bases. The CDR3 DNA reads TGCGCCAGCAGTGAGAGGGGGCAAGTTTTGGCAGATACGCAGTATTTT. As protein: CASSERGQVLADTQYF.